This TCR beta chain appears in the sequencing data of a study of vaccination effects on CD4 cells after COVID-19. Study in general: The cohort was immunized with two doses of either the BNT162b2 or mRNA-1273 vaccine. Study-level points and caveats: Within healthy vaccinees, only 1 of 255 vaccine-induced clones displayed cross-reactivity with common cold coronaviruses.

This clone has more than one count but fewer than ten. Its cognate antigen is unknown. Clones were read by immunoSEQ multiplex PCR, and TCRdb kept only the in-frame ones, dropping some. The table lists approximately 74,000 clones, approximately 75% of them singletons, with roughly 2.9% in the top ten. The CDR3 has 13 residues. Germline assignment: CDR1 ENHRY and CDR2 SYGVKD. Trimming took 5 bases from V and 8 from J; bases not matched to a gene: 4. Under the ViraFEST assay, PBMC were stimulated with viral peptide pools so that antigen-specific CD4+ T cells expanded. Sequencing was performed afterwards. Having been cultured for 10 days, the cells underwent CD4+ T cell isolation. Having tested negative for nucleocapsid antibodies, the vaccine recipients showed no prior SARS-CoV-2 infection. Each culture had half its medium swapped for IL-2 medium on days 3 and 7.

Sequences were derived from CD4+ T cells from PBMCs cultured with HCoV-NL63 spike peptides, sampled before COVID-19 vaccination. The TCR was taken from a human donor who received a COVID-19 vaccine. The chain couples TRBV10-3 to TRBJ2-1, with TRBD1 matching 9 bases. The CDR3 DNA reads TGTGCCATCAGTCGGGACAGGGATTATGAGCAGTTCTTC. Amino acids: CAISRDRDYEQFF.